This T cell receptor beta chain was identified during a study of blood T cells in healthy people across ages. Across the whole study: Every two T cells gave about one barcoded beta molecule via template switching.

This clonotype appeared many times. Trimming cost V 0 bases and J 8 bases, with 16 bases left between them. The CDR3 is 15 amino acids. Germline V CDR1 and CDR2: LGHNA, YNFKEQ. Primers used in a second PCR of about 6 to 11 cycles were a sample-barcoded 5' primer and a J-beta primer mix. Tagging of each cDNA molecule was performed by a template-switch adaptor with 12 random nucleotides. Per sample, CDR3-containing paired-end reads numbered at least 3 million. TCRdb recomputed calls from the 5' RACE reads with MiXCR, one row per CDR3 protein. In the table there are about 900,000 distinct CDR3 sequences, around 62% of which are singletons. Each individual donor underwent a draw of ten milliliters of peripheral blood.

The V and J genes are TRBV4-2 and TRBJ1-2, with a weak D call TRBD1 (5 bases). The sequenced sample consisted of blood. The receptor was derived from a man aged 30 to 39 in good health. Here the CDR3 DNA reads TGTGCCAGCAGCCAAGAATTAGGCGGGAGGGGAGGCTACACCTTC. This translates into CASSQELGGRGGYTF.